This T cell receptor (beta chain) emerged from a study of spatial heterogeneity in lung cancer. At the level of the study: Each time, sequencing found more beta-chain sequences than alpha-chain sequences.

The study, taken as a whole, reports: Relative to follow-up, resection was when ubiquitous expanded tumor TCRs appeared more in blood.

CDR1 and CDR2 (germline): MNHEY, SMNVEV (reference sequence). The CDR3 has 15 amino acids. Trimming pared 1 base from V and 0 bases from J, leaving 9 bases between. This clonotype has at least ten counts. Its antigen is still unknown. Unique molecular identifiers, one per molecule, were present on every TCR cDNA molecule. TCRdb fed the 5' RACE reads into MiXCR, producing one record per CDR3 protein. Here the sample spans approximately 25,000 distinct CDR3 sequences, 2.5% to 4% being singletons. The sample's time point: sample taken at primary tumor resection. Sequencing of whole RNA from tumor, nontumor lung or frozen PBMC involved no sorting. Samples came from 72 TRACERx patients with untreated early-stage lung cancer.

The sample here was PBMCs, taken at surgery. This TCR derives from a female donor with early-stage non-small cell lung cancer. This chain links TRBV27 with TRBJ1-1, with D hard to call. The CDR3 spells CASSLFSFMNTEAFF. In DNA, the CDR3 is TGTGCCAGCAGTTTATTCTCGTTCATGAACACTGAAGCTTTCTTT.